These T cell receptor beta chains were read from a single sample in a study of T cell responses to AZD1222 COVID-19 vaccine. TCRdb's table, derived via immunoSEQ multiplex PCR, lists solely in-frame clones and lacks some. The sample includes approximately 30,000 clones, 70% to 80% of them seen just once. The sample here was peripheral blood, taken 28 days after the second AZD1222 dose. Receptors were obtained from an adult who received the AZD1222 COVID-19 vaccine. Each CDR3 is given with its conserved first and last residue. D genes are given only for firm matches. Only part of the rows carry a size: once, few, many, or a class if the clone is expanded.

V: TRBV7-2; D: NA; size: NA; J: TRBJ2-7; CDR3: CASRNPGSAEQYF; DNA: TGTGCCAGCAGGAATCCAGGGTCGGCCGAGCAGTACTTC
V: TRBV18; D: TRBD1; size: NA; J: TRBJ1-4; CDR3: CASSPSGGHGEKLFF; DNA: TGTGCCAGCTCACCCTCAGGGGGCCATGGTGAAAAACTGTTTTTT
V: TRBV16; D: TRBD1; size: NA; J: TRBJ1-1; CDR3: CASSQSQGGYTEAFF; DNA: TGTGCCAGCAGCCAATCGCAGGGGGGGTACACTGAAGCTTTCTTT
V: TRBV4-3; D: NA; size: NA; J: TRBJ2-3; CDR3: CASSQEFGIITDTQYF; DNA: TGCGCCAGCAGCCAAGAATTCGGTATTATCACAGATACGCAGTATTTT
V: TRBV12-5; D: NA; size: NA; J: TRBJ1-1; CDR3: CASGLVVGGGSTEAFF; DNA: TGTGCTAGTGGTTTGGTTGTGGGAGGGGGTAGTACTGAAGCTTTCTTT
V: TRBV27; D: NA; size: NA; J: TRBJ2-3; CDR3: CASSSKLGPDTQYF; DNA: TGTGCCAGCAGTTCCAAATTAGGACCAGATACGCAGTATTTT
V: TRBV7-9; D: NA; size: few; J: TRBJ1-1; CDR3: CASSLVWGRTEAFF; DNA: TGTGCCAGCAGCTTAGTGTGGGGCCGCACTGAAGCTTTCTTT
V: TRBV20-1; D: NA; size: NA; J: TRBJ2-1; CDR3: CSAMTSNEQFF; DNA: TGCAGTGCCATGACTAGTAATGAGCAGTTCTTC
V: TRBV7-9; D: NA; size: NA; J: TRBJ2-2; CDR3: CASSLARITGELFF; DNA: TGTGCCAGCAGCTTAGCCCGGATCACCGGGGAGCTGTTTTTT
V: TRBV28; D: TRBD1; size: NA; J: TRBJ1-1; CDR3: CASSPPGQNYYTEAFF; DNA: TGTGCCAGCAGTCCGCCGGGACAGAACTATTACACTGAAGCTTTCTTT
V: TRBV7-8; D: NA; size: NA; J: TRBJ1-5; CDR3: CASSLVGVGNQPQHF; DNA: TGTGCCAGCAGCTTAGTAGGCGTTGGCAATCAGCCCCAGCATTTT
V: TRBV14; D: NA; size: NA; J: TRBJ2-1; CDR3: CASSQERSHANEQFF; DNA: TGTGCCAGCAGCCAAGAACGATCCCACGCCAATGAGCAGTTCTTC
V: TRBV6-1; D: NA; size: NA; J: TRBJ1-5; CDR3: CASSDRRFDQPQHF; DNA: TGTGCCAGCAGTGATAGGCGGTTCGATCAGCCCCAGCATTTT
V: TRBV7-2; D: TRBD2; size: NA; J: TRBJ2-1; CDR3: CASSLGGTSGRANEQFF; DNA: TGTGCCAGCAGCTTAGGGGGTACTAGCGGGAGAGCCAATGAGCAGTTCTTC
V: TRBV5-5; D: TRBD1; size: NA; J: TRBJ2-2; CDR3: CASSLLPGQVNTGELFF; DNA: TGTGCCAGCAGCTTATTACCGGGACAGGTGAACACCGGGGAGCTGTTTTTT
V: TRBV7-2; D: TRBD1; size: NA; J: TRBJ1-1; CDR3: CASSYWTGGSTEAFF; DNA: TGTGCCAGCAGCTACTGGACAGGGGGCAGCACTGAAGCTTTCTTT
V: TRBV2; D: TRBD1; size: few; J: TRBJ2-1; CDR3: CASKGGTGSNEQFF; DNA: TGTGCCAGCAAAGGTGGGACAGGCAGCAATGAGCAGTTCTTC